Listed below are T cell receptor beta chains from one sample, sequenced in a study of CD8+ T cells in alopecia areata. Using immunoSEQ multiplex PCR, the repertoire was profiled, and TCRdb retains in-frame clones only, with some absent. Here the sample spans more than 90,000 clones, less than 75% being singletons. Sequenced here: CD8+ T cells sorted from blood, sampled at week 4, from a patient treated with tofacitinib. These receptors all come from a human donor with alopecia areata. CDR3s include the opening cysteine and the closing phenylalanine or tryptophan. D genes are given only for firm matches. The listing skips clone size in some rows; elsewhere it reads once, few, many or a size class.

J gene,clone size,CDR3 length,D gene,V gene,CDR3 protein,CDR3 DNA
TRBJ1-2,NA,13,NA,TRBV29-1,CSVADGGRYGYTF,TGCAGCGTAGCGGACGGGGGGAGGTATGGCTACACCTTC
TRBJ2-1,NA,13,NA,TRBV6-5,CASSYYLLDEQFF,TGTGCCAGCAGTTACTACCTCCTCGATGAGCAGTTCTTC
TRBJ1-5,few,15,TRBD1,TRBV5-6,CASLAGYRGHQPQHF,TGTGCCAGCTTGGCGGGGTACAGGGGCCATCAGCCCCAGCATTTT
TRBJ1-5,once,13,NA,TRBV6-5,CASSLGYNQPQHF,TGTGCCAGCAGCCTCGGCTACAATCAGCCCCAGCATTTT
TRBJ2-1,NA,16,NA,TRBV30,CAWSVSVWGATNEQFF,TGTGCCTGGAGTGTTTCAGTTTGGGGGGCTACTAACGAGCAGTTCTTC
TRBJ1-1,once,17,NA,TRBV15,CATSREGGYPQNTEAFF,TGTGCCACCAGCAGAGAGGGCGGCTACCCCCAGAACACTGAAGCTTTCTTT
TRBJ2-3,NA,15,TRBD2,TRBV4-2,CASSPRLAVTDTQYF,TGTGCCAGCAGCCCAAGACTAGCGGTCACAGATACGCAGTATTTT
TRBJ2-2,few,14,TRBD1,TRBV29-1,CSVDPDRDTGELFF,TGCAGCGTTGATCCCGACAGGGACACCGGGGAGCTGTTTTTT
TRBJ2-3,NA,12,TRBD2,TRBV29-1,CSVEDPSGAVGF,TGCAGCGTTGAAGACCCTAGCGGGGCAGTTGGATTT
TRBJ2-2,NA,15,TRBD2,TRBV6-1,CASSEGAGGTGELFF,TGTGCCAGCAGTGAAGGAGCGGGGGGAACCGGGGAGCTGTTTTTT
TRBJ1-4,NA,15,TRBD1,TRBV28,CASRRQGSSNEKLFF,TGTGCCAGCAGGCGACAGGGGTCGTCTAATGAAAAACTGTTTTTT
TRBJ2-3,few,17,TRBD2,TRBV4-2,CASSQELAGGGTDTQYF,TGTGCCAGCAGCCAAGAACTAGCGGGGGGAGGCACAGATACGCAGTATTTT
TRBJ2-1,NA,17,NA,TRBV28,CASSSPPTSFTYNEQFF,TGTGCCAGCAGTTCCCCCCCTACTAGTTTCACCTACAATGAGCAGTTCTTC